This T cell receptor beta chain stems from a study of beta chain features in type 1 diabetes. Concerning this clone: Its antigen is unidentified.

Broader study findings: Significant though moderate, a shortening of TCRB CDR3s appeared in all four CD4+ subsets of Type 1 diabetes patients. PCR might preferentially amplify shorter templates, equally in patients and controls. TCRB rearrangement may or may not be influenced by HLA type; here this remained unresolved.

Expressed TCRB transcripts were sequenced after all isolated RNA was converted to cDNA. The assay was immunoSEQ multiplex PCR, and TCRdb's table has in-frame clones only and misses some. The sample records 300,000 to 350,000 clones, roughly 13% being singletons. The sample comprised naive CD4+ T cells from blood. The sequence was obtained from a woman younger than 35 with type 1 diabetes.

The CDR3 is CAWSEDRSSEAFF. The CDR3 DNA reads as TGTGCCTGGAGTGAGGACAGAAGCTCTGAAGCTTTCTTT. The chain combines TRBV30 with TRBJ1-1, with D perhaps TRBD1 (6 bases). The CDR3 totals 13 residues. The germline V and J ends were trimmed by 1 base and 6 bases, with 12 bases remaining between them. Germline assignment: CDR1 GTSNPN and CDR2 SVGIG (reference sequence).